The next 12 T cell receptor beta chains were all read from a single sample in a study of blood T cell repertoires in COVID-19. Data came from immunoSEQ multiplex PCR; TCRdb stores just in-frame clones and leaves some out. The sample records about 200,000 clones, about 88% being singletons. Sample: peripheral blood. The receptor source for this set is a woman in her forties or fifties with COVID-19, enrolled during active disease.

The chain links TRBV5-5 to TRBJ1-1, with 8 bases identical to TRBD1. Unmatched junction bases numbered 10, after V lost 2 bases and J lost 7 bases. From germline, CDR1 is SGHKS and CDR2 YYEKEE (reference sequence). The CDR3 length is 15 residues. The CDR3 reads CASSFSTGESGEAFF. The CDR3 DNA sequence: TGTGCCAGCAGCTTCTCGACAGGGGAGAGTGGTGAAGCTTTCTTT.

This chain uses TRBV12-3 or TRBV12-4 with TRBJ1-4, with D possibly being TRBD1 (5 bases). V was shortened by 6 bases and J by 11 bases, with 16 bases between the two germline ends. The CDR3 has 13 amino acids. In DNA, the CDR3 is TGTGCCAGCAGCCAAGACGGGGGAGGGAAACTGTTTTTT. Protein product: CASSQDGGGKLFF.

The rearrangement links TRBV24-1 to TRBJ2-3, with D tentatively TRBD1 (6 bases). V gave up 3 bases and J gave up 9 bases, with 18 bases separating them. This CDR3 region has 15 residues. Germline CDR1 KGHDR, CDR2 SFDVKD. CDR3 bases: TGTGCCACCAGTGATCCAGACAGGAGCTCTAGGACGCAGTATTTT. Its translation: CATSDPDRSSRTQYF.

This clone was counted once. Other DNA sequences of this sample code for an identical CDR3. V usage is TRBV11-2 and J usage is TRBJ2-7; tentative D call: TRBD2 (5 bases). The CDR3 loop spans 13 amino acids. CDR1 and CDR2 (germline): SGHAT, FQNNGV. The V and J ends lost 3 bases and 0 bases respectively, with 6 bases between them. CDR3 in DNA: TGTGCCAGCAGCTTTGGGAGCTCCTACGAGCAGTACTTC. Translated: CASSFGSSYEQYF.

The CDR3 region is CASSFGGGLGNEQFF. The CDR3 bases are TGTGCCAGCAGCTTCGGTGGGGGCCTCGGGAATGAGCAGTTCTTC. The rearrangement links TRBV13 to TRBJ2-1, with TRBD1 as a possible D gene (6 bases). Looked up from germline, CDR1 is PRHDT and CDR2 is FYEKMQ (reference sequence). The germline V and J ends were trimmed by 3 bases and 7 bases, with 16 bases remaining between them. The CDR3 consists of 15 residues.

The rearrangement links TRBV28 to TRBJ2-1, with 13 nucleotides matching TRBD2. This CDR3 is built from 14 residues. Germline-derived CDR1 and CDR2 are MDHEN and SYDVKM. V shed 7 bases and J 7 bases; nucleotides not matched to a gene: 4. CDR3 nucleotide sequence: TGTGCCAGCATGCAACTAGCGGGAGGGAATGAGCAGTTCTTC. This translates into CASMQLAGGNEQFF. Drawing the rest from reference TRBV28 and TRBJ2-1, the complete variable domain is DVKVTQSSRYLVKRTGEKVFLECVQDMDHENMFWYRQDPGLGLRLIYFSYDVKMKEKGDIPEGYSVSREKKERFSLILESASTNQTSMYLCASMQLAGGNEQFFGPGTRLTVL.

A note on this clone: This sample also contains other DNA sequences that code for the same CDR3. The V and J genes are TRBV27 and TRBJ2-3; D might be TRBD2 (6 bases). The germline V gene encodes CDR1 MNHEY and CDR2 SMNVEV (reference sequence). V dropped 7 bases and J dropped 6 bases, with 8 bases sitting between them. CDR3 size: 11 residues. CDR3 sequence: CASIRGDTQYF. For the CDR3, the DNA is TGTGCCAGCATCCGGGGGGATACGCAGTATTTT.

V and J are TRBV7-2 and TRBJ1-1, with D perhaps TRBD1 (5 bases). The CDR3 has 17 amino acids. V lost 2 bases and J 3 bases, leaving 19 bases between the germline ends. Germline values: CDR1 SGHTA, CDR2 FQGNSA. In DNA form, the CDR3 reads TGTGCCAGCAGCTTAACGGGCCTGGGGGGGAGTTACACTGAAGCTTTCTTT. Residues: CASSLTGLGGSYTEAFF.

In its sample, this clone was seen once. The chain has TRBV19 and TRBJ1-1, with D unresolved. This CDR3 is built from 14 residues. The V end was cut by 5 bases, the J end by 0 bases, with 10 bases between. Germline V gene data show CDR1 as LNHDA and CDR2 as SQIVND (reference sequence). CDR3 bases: TGTGCCAGTAGTCCGACATCTTTGAACACTGAAGCTTTCTTT. Translating gives CASSPTSLNTEAFF. Full variable domain (rest looked up from reference TRBV19 and TRBJ1-1): DGGITQSPKYLFRKEGQNVTLSCEQNLNHDAMYWYRQDPGQGLRLIYYSQIVNDFQKGDIAEGYSVSREKKESFPLTVTSAQKNPTAFYLCASSPTSLNTEAFFGQGTRLTVV.

This chain links TRBV30 with TRBJ1-1, with TRBD1 as a possible D gene (6 bases). This CDR3 has 14 amino acids. Germline loops: CDR1 GTSNPN, CDR2 SVGIG (reference sequence). V was trimmed by 2 bases and J by 1 base, leaving 11 bases between them. The CDR3 loop reads CAWSPRDKNTEAFF. The CDR3 DNA follows: TGTGCCTGGAGTCCCCGGGACAAGAACACTGAAGCTTTCTTT.

The CDR3 here is CASRGATGESPLHF. The CDR3 DNA is TGTGCCAGCAGAGGTGCGACAGGGGAATCACCCCTCCACTTT. This chain connects TRBV5-4 to TRBJ1-6; 8 nucleotides line up with TRBD1. The J segment lost 10 bases and the V segment lost 5 bases, leaving 8 bases of the junction unmatched. CDR1 is SGHNT and CDR2 is YYREEE in the germline V gene (reference sequence). The CDR3 spans 14 residues.

V gene TRBV19 combines with J gene TRBJ1-2, with TRBD1 matching over 11 bases. CDR3 length equals 12 residues. Trimming took 10 bases from V and 6 from J; bases not matched to a gene: 4. CDR1 and CDR2 (germline): LNHDA, SQIVND (reference sequence). As DNA, the CDR3 is TGTGCCACGGGACAGGGGGTAGATGGCTACACCTTC. Translation gives CATGQGVDGYTF.